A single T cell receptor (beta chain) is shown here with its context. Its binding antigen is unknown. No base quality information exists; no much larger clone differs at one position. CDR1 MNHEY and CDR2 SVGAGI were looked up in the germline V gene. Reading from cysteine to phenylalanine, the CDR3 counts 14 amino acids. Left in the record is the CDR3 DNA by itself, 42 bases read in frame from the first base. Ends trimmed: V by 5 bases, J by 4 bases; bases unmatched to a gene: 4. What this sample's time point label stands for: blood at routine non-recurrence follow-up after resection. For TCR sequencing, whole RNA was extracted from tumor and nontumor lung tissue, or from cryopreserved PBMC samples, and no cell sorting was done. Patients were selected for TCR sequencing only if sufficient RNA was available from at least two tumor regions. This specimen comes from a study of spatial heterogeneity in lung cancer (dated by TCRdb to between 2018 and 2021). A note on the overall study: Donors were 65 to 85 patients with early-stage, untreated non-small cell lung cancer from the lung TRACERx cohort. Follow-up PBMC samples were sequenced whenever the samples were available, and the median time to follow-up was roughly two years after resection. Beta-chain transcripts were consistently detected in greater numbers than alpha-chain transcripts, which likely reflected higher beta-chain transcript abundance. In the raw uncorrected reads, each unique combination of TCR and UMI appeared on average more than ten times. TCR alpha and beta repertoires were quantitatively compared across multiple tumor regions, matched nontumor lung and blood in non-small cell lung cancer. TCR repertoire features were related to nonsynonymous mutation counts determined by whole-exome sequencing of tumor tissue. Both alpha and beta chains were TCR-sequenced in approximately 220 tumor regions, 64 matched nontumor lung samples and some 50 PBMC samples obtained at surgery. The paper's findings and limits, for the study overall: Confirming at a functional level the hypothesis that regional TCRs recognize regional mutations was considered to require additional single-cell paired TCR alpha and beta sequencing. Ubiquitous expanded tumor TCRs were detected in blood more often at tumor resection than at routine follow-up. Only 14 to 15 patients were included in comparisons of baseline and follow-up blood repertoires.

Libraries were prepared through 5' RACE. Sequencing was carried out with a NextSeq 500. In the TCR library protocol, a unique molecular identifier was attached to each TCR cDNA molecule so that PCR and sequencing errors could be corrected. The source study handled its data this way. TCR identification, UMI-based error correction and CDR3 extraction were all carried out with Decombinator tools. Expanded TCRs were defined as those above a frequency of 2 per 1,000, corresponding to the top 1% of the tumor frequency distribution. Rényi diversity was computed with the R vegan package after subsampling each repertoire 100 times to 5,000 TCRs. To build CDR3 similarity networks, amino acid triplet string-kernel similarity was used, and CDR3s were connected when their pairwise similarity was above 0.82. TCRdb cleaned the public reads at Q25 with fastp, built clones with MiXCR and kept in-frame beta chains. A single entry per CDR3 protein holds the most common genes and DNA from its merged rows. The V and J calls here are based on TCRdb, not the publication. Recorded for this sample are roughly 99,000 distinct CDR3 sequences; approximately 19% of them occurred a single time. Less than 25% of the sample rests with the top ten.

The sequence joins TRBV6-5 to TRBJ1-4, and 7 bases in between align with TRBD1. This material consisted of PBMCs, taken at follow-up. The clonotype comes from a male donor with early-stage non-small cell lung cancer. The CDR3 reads CASSPRDSNEKLFF. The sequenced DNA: TGTGCCAGCAGTCCCCGGGACAGTAATGAAAAACTGTTTTTT.